This is a list of T cell receptor beta chains from one sample in a study of CXCR3-negative and CXCR3-positive naive CD8 T cells. TCRdb reprocessed the 5' RACE reads and reports one entry per CDR3 protein, with no DNA. The listing contains about 41,000 distinct CDR3 sequences. The sequencing input was naive CXCR3- CD8+ T cells from blood. The receptors were sampled from a human donor in good health. Some clones in this sample may be carry-over from other donors' samples. Each CDR3 is given with its conserved first and last residue. Each record gives: clone size, J gene, V gene, CDR3 protein. Size values are once, few and many counts, or a class for expanded clones, and some rows have none.

clone size: NA; J gene: TRBJ2-7; V gene: TRBV5-1; CDR3 protein: CASSSGPAGGSYEQYF
clone size: NA; J gene: TRBJ1-3; V gene: TRBV7-9; CDR3 protein: CASSLALGTGGNTIYF
clone size: NA; J gene: TRBJ1-2; V gene: TRBV29-1; CDR3 protein: CSVAQGYGYTF
clone size: NA; J gene: TRBJ2-7; V gene: TRBV6-2/TRBV6-3; CDR3 protein: CASSAGTEFEQYF
clone size: NA; J gene: TRBJ2-1; V gene: TRBV20-1; CDR3 protein: CSAHPGAADEQFF
clone size: medium-sized; J gene: TRBJ1-3; V gene: TRBV12-3/TRBV12-4; CDR3 protein: CASSGQPGNTIYF
clone size: NA; J gene: TRBJ2-3; V gene: TRBV15; CDR3 protein: CATTVRGLTDTQYF
clone size: NA; J gene: TRBJ2-5; V gene: TRBV29-1; CDR3 protein: CSVQPGLEETQYF
clone size: NA; J gene: TRBJ2-1; V gene: TRBV7-9; CDR3 protein: CAGDFYNEQFF
clone size: NA; J gene: TRBJ1-2; V gene: TRBV5-1; CDR3 protein: CASSLGGNGYTF
clone size: NA; J gene: TRBJ2-1; V gene: TRBV27; CDR3 protein: CASKGGLFNEQFF
clone size: NA; J gene: TRBJ2-2; V gene: TRBV5-1; CDR3 protein: CASKRLAATGEPGELFF
clone size: NA; J gene: TRBJ2-7; V gene: TRBV28; CDR3 protein: CASSPEGYEQYF